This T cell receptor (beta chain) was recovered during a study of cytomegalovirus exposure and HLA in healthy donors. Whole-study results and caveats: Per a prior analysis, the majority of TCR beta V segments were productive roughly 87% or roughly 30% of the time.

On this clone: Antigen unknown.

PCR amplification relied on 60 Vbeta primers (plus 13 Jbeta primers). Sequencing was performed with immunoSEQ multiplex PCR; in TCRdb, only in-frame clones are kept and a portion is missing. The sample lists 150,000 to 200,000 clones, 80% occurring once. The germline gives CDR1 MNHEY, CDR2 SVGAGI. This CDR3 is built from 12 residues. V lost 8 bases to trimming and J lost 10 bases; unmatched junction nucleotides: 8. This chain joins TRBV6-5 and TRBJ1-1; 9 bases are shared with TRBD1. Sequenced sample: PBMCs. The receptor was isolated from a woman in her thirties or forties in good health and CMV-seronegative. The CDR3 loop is CASRDPGQGAFF. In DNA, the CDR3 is TGTGCCAGCCGAGACCCGGGACAGGGAGCTTTCTTT.